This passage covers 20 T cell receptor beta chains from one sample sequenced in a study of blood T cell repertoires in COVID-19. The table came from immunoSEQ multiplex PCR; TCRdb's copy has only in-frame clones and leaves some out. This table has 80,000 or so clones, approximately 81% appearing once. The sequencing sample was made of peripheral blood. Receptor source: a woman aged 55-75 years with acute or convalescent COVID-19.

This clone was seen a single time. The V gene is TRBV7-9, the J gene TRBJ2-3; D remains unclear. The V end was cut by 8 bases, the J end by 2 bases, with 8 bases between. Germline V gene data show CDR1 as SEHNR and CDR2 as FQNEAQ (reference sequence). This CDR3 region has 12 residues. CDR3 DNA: TGTGCCAGCGGCCAGGTCACAGATACGCAGTATTTT. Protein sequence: CASGQVTDTQYF.

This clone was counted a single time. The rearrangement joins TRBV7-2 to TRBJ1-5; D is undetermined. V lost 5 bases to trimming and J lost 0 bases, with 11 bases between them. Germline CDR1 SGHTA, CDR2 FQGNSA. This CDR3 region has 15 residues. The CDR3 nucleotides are TGTGCCAGCAGCCCGCAAGTAGATAGCAATCAGCCCCAGCATTTT. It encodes CASSPQVDSNQPQHF.

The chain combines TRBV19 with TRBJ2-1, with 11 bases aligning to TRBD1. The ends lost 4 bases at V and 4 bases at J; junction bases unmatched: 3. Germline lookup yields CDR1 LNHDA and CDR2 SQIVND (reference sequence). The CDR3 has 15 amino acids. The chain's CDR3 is CASSKGQGVYNEQFF. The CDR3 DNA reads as TGTGCCAGTAGTAAGGGACAGGGGGTATACAATGAGCAGTTCTTC. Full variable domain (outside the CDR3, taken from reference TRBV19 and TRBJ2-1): DGGITQSPKYLFRKEGQNVTLSCEQNLNHDAMYWYRQDPGQGLRLIYYSQIVNDFQKGDIAEGYSVSREKKESFPLTVTSAQKNPTAFYLCASSKGQGVYNEQFFGPGTRLTVL.

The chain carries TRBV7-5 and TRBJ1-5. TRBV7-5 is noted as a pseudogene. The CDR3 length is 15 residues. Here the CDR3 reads CARSPGRGGRQPQHF. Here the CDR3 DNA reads TGTGCCAGAAGCCCGGGACGCGGGGGCCGTCAGCCCCAGCATTTT.

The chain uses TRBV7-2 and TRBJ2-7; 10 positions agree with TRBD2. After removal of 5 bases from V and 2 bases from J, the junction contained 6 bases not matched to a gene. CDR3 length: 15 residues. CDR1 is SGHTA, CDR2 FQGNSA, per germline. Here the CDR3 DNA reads TGTGCCAGCAGCAGAGTAGCGGGGGGAACCTACGAGCAGTACTTC. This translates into CASSRVAGGTYEQYF.

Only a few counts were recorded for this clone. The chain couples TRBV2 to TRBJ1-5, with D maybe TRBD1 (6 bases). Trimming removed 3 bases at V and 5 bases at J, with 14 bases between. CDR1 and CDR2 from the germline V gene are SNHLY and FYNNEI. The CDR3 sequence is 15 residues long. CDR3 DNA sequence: TGTGCCAGCAGTGATCAGGGGTTCGGGGATCAGCCCCAGCATTTT. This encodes CASSDQGFGDQPQHF.

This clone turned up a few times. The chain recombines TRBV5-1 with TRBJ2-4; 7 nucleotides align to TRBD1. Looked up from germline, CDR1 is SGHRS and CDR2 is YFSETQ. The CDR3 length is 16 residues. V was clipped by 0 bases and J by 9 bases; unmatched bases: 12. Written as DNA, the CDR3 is TGCGCCAGCAGCTTGGACAGGGGCCCCCCTCTGGGCATTCAGTACTTC. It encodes CASSLDRGPPLGIQYF.

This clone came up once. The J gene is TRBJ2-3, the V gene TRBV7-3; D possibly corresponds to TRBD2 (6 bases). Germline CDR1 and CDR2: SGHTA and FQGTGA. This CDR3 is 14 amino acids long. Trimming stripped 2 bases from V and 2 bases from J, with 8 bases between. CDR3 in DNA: TGTGCCAGCAGCTTATGGGGGGTCACAGATACGCAGTATTTT. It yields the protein CASSLWGVTDTQYF. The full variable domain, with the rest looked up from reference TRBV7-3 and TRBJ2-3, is GAGVSQTPSNKVTEKGKYVELRCDPISGHTALYWYRQSLGQGPEFLIYFQGTGAADDSGLPNDRFFAVRPEGSVSTLKIQRTERGDSAVYLCASSLWGVTDTQYFGPGTRLTVL.

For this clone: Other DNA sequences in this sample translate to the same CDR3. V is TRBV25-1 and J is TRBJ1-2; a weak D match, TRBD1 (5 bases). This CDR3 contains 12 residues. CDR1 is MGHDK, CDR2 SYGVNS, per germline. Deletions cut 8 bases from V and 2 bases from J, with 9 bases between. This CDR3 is CASQTGNYGYTF. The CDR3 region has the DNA TGTGCCAGCCAAACAGGAAACTATGGCTACACCTTC.

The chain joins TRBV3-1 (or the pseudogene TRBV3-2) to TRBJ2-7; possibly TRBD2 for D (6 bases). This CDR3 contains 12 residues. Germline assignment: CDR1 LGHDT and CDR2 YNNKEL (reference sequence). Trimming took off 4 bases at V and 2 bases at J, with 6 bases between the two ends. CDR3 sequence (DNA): TGTGCCAGCAGCCGACTAGCCTACGAGCAGTACTTC. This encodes CASSRLAYEQYF.

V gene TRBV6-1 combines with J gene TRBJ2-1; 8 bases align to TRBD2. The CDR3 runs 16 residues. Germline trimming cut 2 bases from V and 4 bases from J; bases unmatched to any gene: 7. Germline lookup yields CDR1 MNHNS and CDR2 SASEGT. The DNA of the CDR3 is TGTGCCAGCAGTGAAAGGGGCGGGGGGACGTACAATGAGCAGTTCTTC. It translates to CASSERGGGTYNEQFF.

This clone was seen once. The CDR3 region is CASSQISRDPPLHF. CDR3 sequence (DNA): TGTGCCAGCAGTCAAATTAGCAGGGATCCACCCCTCCACTTT. The chain links TRBV3-1 (or the pseudogene TRBV3-2) to TRBJ1-6; D is possibly TRBD1 (5 bases). This CDR3 has 14 residues. Trimming left V 6 bases short and J 11 bases short, with 17 bases between. Germline V gene lookup returns CDR1 LGHDT and CDR2 YNNKEL (reference sequence).

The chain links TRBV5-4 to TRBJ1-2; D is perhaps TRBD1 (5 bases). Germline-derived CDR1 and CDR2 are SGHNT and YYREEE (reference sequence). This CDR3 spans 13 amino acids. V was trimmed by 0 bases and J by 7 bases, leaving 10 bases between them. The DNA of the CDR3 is TGTGCCAGCAGCTTGGCGACAGTTCTTGGCTACACCTTC. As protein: CASSLATVLGYTF.

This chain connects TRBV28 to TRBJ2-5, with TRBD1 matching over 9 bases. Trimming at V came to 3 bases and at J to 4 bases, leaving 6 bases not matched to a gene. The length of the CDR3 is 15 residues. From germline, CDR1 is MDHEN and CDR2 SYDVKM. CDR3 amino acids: CASSLLGQGRETQYF. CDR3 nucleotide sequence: TGTGCCAGCAGTTTGTTGGGACAGGGCCGAGAGACCCAGTACTTC.

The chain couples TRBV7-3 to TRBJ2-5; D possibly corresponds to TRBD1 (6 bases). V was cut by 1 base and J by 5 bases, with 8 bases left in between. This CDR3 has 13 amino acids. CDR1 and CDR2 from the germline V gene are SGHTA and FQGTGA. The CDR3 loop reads CASSLNREETQYF. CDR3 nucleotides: TGTGCCAGCAGCTTAAACAGGGAGGAGACCCAGTACTTC.

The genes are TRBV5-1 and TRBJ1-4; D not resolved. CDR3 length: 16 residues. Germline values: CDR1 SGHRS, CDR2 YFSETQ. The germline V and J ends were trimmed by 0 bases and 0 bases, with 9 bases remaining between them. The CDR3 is CASSLATPATNEKLFF. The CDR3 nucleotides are TGCGCCAGCAGCTTGGCGACACCCGCAACTAATGAAAAACTGTTTTTT.

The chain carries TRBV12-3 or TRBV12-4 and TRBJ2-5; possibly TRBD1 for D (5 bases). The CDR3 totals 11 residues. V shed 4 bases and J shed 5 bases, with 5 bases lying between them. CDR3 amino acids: CASSWGETQYF. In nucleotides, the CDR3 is TGTGCCAGCAGTTGGGGCGAGACCCAGTACTTC.

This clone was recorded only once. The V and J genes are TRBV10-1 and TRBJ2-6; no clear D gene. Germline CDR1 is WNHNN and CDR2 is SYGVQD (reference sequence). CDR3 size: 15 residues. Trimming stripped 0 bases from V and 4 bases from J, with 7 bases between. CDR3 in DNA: TGCGCCAGCAGTGAGTCTGGTACAGGGGCCAACGTCCTGACTTTC. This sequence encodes CASSESGTGANVLTF.

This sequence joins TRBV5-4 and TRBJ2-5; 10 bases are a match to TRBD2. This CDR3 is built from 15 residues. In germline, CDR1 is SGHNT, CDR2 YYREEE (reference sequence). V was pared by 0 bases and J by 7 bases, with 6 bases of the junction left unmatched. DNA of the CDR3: TGTGCCAGCAGCTTGGATCTAGCGGGGGCTTGGACCCAGTACTTC. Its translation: CASSLDLAGAWTQYF.

The CDR3 loop is CASSLWTGRTYEQYF. CDR3 sequence (DNA): TGCGCCAGCAGCCTTTGGACAGGGAGAACCTACGAGCAGTACTTC. This chain connects TRBV4-3 to TRBJ2-7; TRBD1 matches at 8 bases. Germline CDR1 reads LGHNA; CDR2 reads YSLEER. The J segment lost 2 bases and the V segment lost 4 bases, leaving 7 bases of the junction unmatched. CDR3 length equals 15 residues.